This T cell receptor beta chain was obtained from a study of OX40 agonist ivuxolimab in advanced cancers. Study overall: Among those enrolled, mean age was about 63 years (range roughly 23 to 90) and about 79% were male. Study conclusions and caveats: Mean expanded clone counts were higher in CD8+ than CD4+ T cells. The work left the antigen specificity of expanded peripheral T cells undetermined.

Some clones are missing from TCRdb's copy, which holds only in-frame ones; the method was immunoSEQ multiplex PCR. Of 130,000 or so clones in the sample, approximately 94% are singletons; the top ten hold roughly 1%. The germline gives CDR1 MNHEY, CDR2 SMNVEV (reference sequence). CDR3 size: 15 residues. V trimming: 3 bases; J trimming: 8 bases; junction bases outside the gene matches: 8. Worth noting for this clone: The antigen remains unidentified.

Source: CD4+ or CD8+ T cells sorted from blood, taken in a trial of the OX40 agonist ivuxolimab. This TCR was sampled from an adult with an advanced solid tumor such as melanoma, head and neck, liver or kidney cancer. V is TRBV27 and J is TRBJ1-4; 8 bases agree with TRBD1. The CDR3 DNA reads TGTGCCAGCAGTTTGGCAGGGGGCCCTAGGGAAAAACTGTTTTTT. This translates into CASSLAGGPREKLFF.